This entry lists 3 T cell receptor beta chains sequenced from one sample in a study of molecular identifiers for immune sequencing clone quantification. TCRdb re-analysed the PCR reads in MiXCR, keeping a single row per CDR3 protein. The sample consists of approximately 500,000 distinct CDR3 sequences, around 23% of them appearing once. The sequenced sample was naive CD8+ T cells from blood, with Jurkat cell RNA spiked in. Documented subset: FACS-sorted CD8+CD4-CCR7+CD45RA+ naive T cells. All receptors come from a human donor in good health. Some libraries in this study had Jurkat cell RNA spiked in.

This clonotype has more than one count but fewer than ten. The chain couples TRBV5-1 to TRBJ2-5; the match to TRBD1 covers 10 bases. The length of the CDR3 is 16 residues. V was clipped by 4 bases and J by 4 bases; unmatched bases: 10. CDR1 is SGHRS, CDR2 YFSETQ, per germline. Written as DNA, the CDR3 is TGCGCCAGCAGCAGAATCGGGACAGGGGTTTTAGAGACCCAGTACTTC. It translates to CASSRIGTGVLETQYF.

The V and J genes are TRBV6-2 or TRBV6-3 and TRBJ2-3; D perhaps matches TRBD2 (6 bases). V dropped 6 bases and J dropped 0 bases, with 19 bases sitting between them. This CDR3 has 17 residues. CDR1 and CDR2 (germline): MNHEY, SVGEGT. The CDR3 DNA follows: TGTGCCAGCAGAAAGTGGAGCGGGCCAGAGAGCACAGATACGCAGTATTTT. Translating gives CASRKWSGPESTDTQYF.

This clonotype was picked up a small number of times. The gene calls are TRBV11-2 and TRBJ1-1; no clear D. CDR1 is SGHAT and CDR2 is FQNNGV in the germline V gene. The CDR3 contains 13 residues. The V end lost 5 bases, the J end lost 3 bases, and 10 bases lay between the germline ends. CDR3 in DNA: TGTGCCAGCAGCCCAATGGCGCACACTGAAGCTTTCTTT. It yields the protein CASSPMAHTEAFF.